These 14 T cell receptor beta chains came from one sample sequenced in a study of blood T cell repertoires in COVID-19. Using immunoSEQ multiplex PCR, the repertoire was profiled, and TCRdb retains in-frame clones only, with some absent. The sample shows just over 300,000 clones, about 90% of them seen only once. The sequencing sample was made of peripheral blood. All receptors derive from a man between 18 and 29 years old with active or convalescent COVID-19.

Regarding this clone: The junction differs from germline at one of its ends, possibly a read error. The rearrangement joins TRBV19 to TRBJ2-1, with TRBD1 as a possible D gene (6 bases). Germline CDR1 reads LNHDA; CDR2 reads SQIVND (reference sequence). This CDR3 comprises 14 residues. CDR3 loop: CASTRGPSSNEQFF. CDR3 in DNA: TGTGCCAGTACCAGGGGACCCTCCTCCAATGAGCAGTTCTTC.

The CDR3 reads CASSLRRIWVNTGELFF. The CDR3 DNA sequence: TGTGCCAGCAGTTTGCGGAGGATTTGGGTGAACACCGGGGAGCTGTTTTTT. The chain uses TRBV28 and TRBJ2-2; D perhaps matches TRBD2 (5 bases). The V end lost 3 bases, the J end lost 1 base, and 15 bases lay between the germline ends. The length of the CDR3 is 17 residues. Germline CDR1 and CDR2: MDHEN and SYDVKM.

The V and J genes are TRBV27 and TRBJ1-6; 8 bases are shared with TRBD1. Trimming took 3 bases from V and 2 from J; bases not matched to a gene: 0. The CDR3 totals 15 residues. Germline V CDR1 and CDR2: MNHEY, SMNVEV (reference sequence). CDR3 bases: TGTGCCAGCAGTTTCAGGGGGCCCTATAATTCACCCCTCCACTTT. Protein product: CASSFRGPYNSPLHF.

The sample holds one count of this clone. V usage is TRBV27 and J usage is TRBJ2-1, with TRBD2 matching over 11 bases. The ends lost 8 bases at V and 9 bases at J; junction bases unmatched: 3. Germline V gene sequence: CDR1 MNHEY, CDR2 SMNVEV (reference sequence). The CDR3 has 12 residues. CDR3 sequence reads: CASGLAGGEQFF. The CDR3 bases are TGTGCCAGCGGGCTAGCGGGAGGTGAGCAGTTCTTC.

The chain couples TRBV5-1 to TRBJ2-1; 14 positions match TRBD2. With V trimmed by 6 bases and J by 2 bases, 10 bases remained unmatched. CDR1 SGHRS and CDR2 YFSETQ come from the germline V gene. CDR3 size: 18 residues. Here the CDR3 reads CASTMGGLAGGTYNEQFF. CDR3 sequence (DNA): TGCGCCAGCACCATGGGTGGACTAGCGGGAGGCACCTACAATGAGCAGTTCTTC.

This chain connects TRBV6-1 to TRBJ2-2; D remains unclear. The V gene lost 4 bases and the J gene lost 4 bases, with 16 bases spanning the gap. CDR3 size: 16 residues. CDR1 and CDR2 from the germline V gene are MNHNS and SASEGT. CDR3 sequence reads: CASSVHLQSGTGELFF. The CDR3 DNA is TGTGCCAGCAGTGTTCATTTACAGAGTGGCACCGGGGAGCTGTTTTTT.

This chain joins TRBV18 and TRBJ2-5; 7 bases line up with TRBD2. V trimming: 4 bases; J trimming: 2 bases; junction bases outside the gene matches: 4. CDR1 is KGHSH, CDR2 LQKENI, per germline. The CDR3 runs 14 residues. The CDR3 DNA follows: TGTGCCAGCTCACATTCCGGGGGGCAAGAGACCCAGTACTTC. Its translation is CASSHSGGQETQYF. Using reference TRBV18 and TRBJ2-5 for the parts outside the CDR3, the full variable domain is NAGVMQNPRHLVRRRGQEARLRCSPMKGHSHVYWYRQLPEEGLKFMVYLQKENIIDESGMPKERFSAEFPKEGPSILRIQQVVRGDSAAYFCASSHSGGQETQYFGPGTRLLVL.

The J gene is TRBJ2-7, the V gene TRBV3-1 (or the pseudogene TRBV3-2), with TRBD2 identical over 10 bases. The germline V gene has CDR1 LGHDT and CDR2 YNNKEL (reference sequence). Losses at the gene ends were 3 bases for V and 3 bases for J; bases not matched to a gene: 8. The length of the CDR3 is 16 residues. The CDR3 sequence: CASSHPTSGLYYEQYF. The CDR3 nucleotides are TGTGCCAGCAGCCACCCGACTAGCGGGCTCTACTACGAGCAGTACTTC.

The chain joins TRBV7-3 to TRBJ2-7, with D tentatively TRBD2 (5 bases). The germline V gene has CDR1 SGHTA and CDR2 FQGTGA. V lost 4 bases and J 7 bases, leaving 17 bases between the germline ends. The CDR3 runs 14 residues. This CDR3 is CASSSHSSSGEQYF. The CDR3 DNA is TGTGCCAGCAGCTCCCACTCCTCGTCGGGGGAGCAGTACTTC.

This chain connects TRBV3-1 (or the pseudogene TRBV3-2) to TRBJ1-2, with 7 positions matching TRBD1. CDR1 is LGHDT and CDR2 is YNNKEL in the germline V gene (reference sequence). This CDR3 spans 15 amino acids. Losses at the gene ends were 1 base for V and 3 bases for J; bases not matched to a gene: 5. The DNA of the CDR3 is TGTGCCAGCAGCCAAGGGAACAGGGGAGACTATGGCTACACCTTC. Translation gives CASSQGNRGDYGYTF.

The chain is built from TRBV4-2 and TRBJ2-3; D perhaps matches TRBD1 (6 bases). CDR3 size: 15 residues. Trimming pared 2 bases from V and 2 bases from J, leaving 11 bases between. Germline V CDR1 and CDR2: LGHNA, YNFKEQ. DNA of the CDR3: TGTGCCAGCAGCCAAAACAGGGAACTCACAGATACGCAGTATTTT. Its protein product is CASSQNRELTDTQYF.

The chain combines TRBV7-2 with TRBJ1-6; TRBD1 might be the D (6 bases). The CDR3 has 14 amino acids. CDR1 SGHTA and CDR2 FQGNSA come from the germline V gene. V lost 5 bases, J lost 7 bases, and 12 bases lay in between. In nucleotides, the CDR3 is TGTGCCAGCAGCCAAGCTACAGGGAATTCACCCCTCCACTTT. Encoded protein: CASSQATGNSPLHF. The whole variable domain, filled in from reference TRBV7-2 and TRBJ1-6, reads GAGVSQSPSNKVTEKGKDVELRCDPISGHTALYWYRQSLGQGLEFLIYFQGNSAPDKSGLPSDRFSAERTGGSVSTLTIQRTQQEDSAVYLCASSQATGNSPLHFGNGTRLTVT.

This chain connects TRBV29-1 to TRBJ1-2; no clear D gene. V lost 0 bases, J lost 4 bases, and 12 bases lay in between. The CDR3 has 14 amino acids. The germline gives CDR1 SQVTM, CDR2 ANQGSEA. Written as DNA, the CDR3 is TGCAGCGTTGAAGACCACAAACACACCTATGGCTACACCTTC. Translating gives CSVEDHKHTYGYTF.

CDR3 DNA sequence: TGTGCCAGCAGTGGGACAGGGTGGTACGAGCAGTACTTC. This sequence encodes CASSGTGWYEQYF. The chain links TRBV12-3 or TRBV12-4 to TRBJ2-7; 9 bases map to TRBD1. This CDR3 spans 13 amino acids. Trimming removed 5 bases from V and 4 bases from J; junction bases left unmatched: 3.